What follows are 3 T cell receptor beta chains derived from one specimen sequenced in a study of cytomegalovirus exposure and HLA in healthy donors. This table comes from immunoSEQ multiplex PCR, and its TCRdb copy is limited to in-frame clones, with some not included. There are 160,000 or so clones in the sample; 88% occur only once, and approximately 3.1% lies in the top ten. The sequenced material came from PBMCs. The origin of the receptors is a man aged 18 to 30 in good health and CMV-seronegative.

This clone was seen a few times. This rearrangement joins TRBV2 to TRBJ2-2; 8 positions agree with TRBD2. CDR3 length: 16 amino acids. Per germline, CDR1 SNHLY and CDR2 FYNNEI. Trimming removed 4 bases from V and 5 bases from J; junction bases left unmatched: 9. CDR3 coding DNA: TGTGCCAGCAGTGGAACGGGAGGGGTGGCGACCGGGGAGCTGTTTTTT. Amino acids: CASSGTGGVATGELFF. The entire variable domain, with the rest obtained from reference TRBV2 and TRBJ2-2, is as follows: EPEVTQTPSHQVTQMGQEVILRCVPISNHLYFYWYRQILGQKVEFLVSFYNNEISEKSEIFDDQFSVERPDGSNFTLKIRSTKLEDSAMYFCASSGTGGVATGELFFGEGSRLTVL.

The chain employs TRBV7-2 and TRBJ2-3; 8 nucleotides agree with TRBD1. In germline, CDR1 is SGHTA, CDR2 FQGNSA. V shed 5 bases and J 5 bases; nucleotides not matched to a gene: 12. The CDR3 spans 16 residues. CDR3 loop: CASSAQGAGLVDTQYF. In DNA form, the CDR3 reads TGTGCCAGCAGCGCTCAGGGGGCGGGGTTAGTAGATACGCAGTATTTT.

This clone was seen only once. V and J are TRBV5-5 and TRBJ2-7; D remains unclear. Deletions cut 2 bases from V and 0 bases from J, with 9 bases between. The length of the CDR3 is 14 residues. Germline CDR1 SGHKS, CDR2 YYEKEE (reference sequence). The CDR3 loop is CASSLDTNSYEQYV. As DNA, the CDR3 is TGTGCCAGCAGCTTAGACACCAACTCCTACGAGCAGTACGTC.